This T cell receptor (beta chain) was profiled in a study of OX40 agonist ivuxolimab in advanced cancers. Assay: immunoSEQ multiplex PCR; the TCRdb copy retains only in-frame clones and omits some. The table shows approximately 30,000 clones, with over 80% occurring only once. The germline gives CDR1 LNHDA, CDR2 SQIVND (reference sequence). J was trimmed by 5 bases and V by 10 bases; bases with no gene match: 13. CDR3 length: 16 amino acids. The TCR originated in an adult with an advanced solid tumor such as melanoma, head and neck, liver or kidney cancer. This sample comprised CD4+ or CD8+ T cells sorted from blood, obtained in a trial of the OX40 agonist ivuxolimab. V usage is TRBV19 and J usage is TRBJ2-3; 12 bases align to TRBD2. The CDR3 DNA reads as TGTGCCACCAAAAAAAGACTAGCGGGAGTGCAAGATACGCAGTATTTT. Residues: CATKKRLAGVQDTQYF.